This T cell receptor beta chain derives from a study of T cell responses to AZD1222 COVID-19 vaccine. Study-level results: Females outnumbered males among donors, who were mostly white British; clonal diversity was possibly underestimated.

The data were produced by immunoSEQ multiplex PCR, yet TCRdb's version contains in-frame clones alone and is incomplete. Of around 150,000 clones in the sample, 94% were seen once. About this clone: Its antigen is unknown.

The V end lost 4 bases, the J end lost 2 bases, and 11 bases lay between the germline ends. Germline CDR1 reads WSHSY; CDR2 reads SAAADI. The CDR3 is 15 amino acids. The specimen comprised peripheral blood, sampled on day 0 of AZD1222 vaccination. The TCR was taken from an adult in good health. The chain employs TRBV10-2 and TRBJ2-2; tentatively, D is TRBD2 (6 bases). The CDR3 loop is CASSVRRGNTGELFF. As DNA, the CDR3 is TGCGCCAGCAGTGTGAGGAGGGGCAACACCGGGGAGCTGTTTTTT.